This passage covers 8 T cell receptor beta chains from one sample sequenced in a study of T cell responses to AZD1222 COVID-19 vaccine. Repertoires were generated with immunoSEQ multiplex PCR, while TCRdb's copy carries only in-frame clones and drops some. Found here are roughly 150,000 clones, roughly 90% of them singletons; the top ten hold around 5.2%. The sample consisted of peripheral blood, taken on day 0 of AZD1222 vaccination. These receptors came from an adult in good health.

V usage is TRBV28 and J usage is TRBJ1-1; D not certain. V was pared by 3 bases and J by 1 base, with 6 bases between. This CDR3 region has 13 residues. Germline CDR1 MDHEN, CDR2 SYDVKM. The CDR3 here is CASSLAENTEAFF. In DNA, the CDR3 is TGTGCCAGCAGTTTGGCGGAGAACACTGAAGCTTTCTTT.

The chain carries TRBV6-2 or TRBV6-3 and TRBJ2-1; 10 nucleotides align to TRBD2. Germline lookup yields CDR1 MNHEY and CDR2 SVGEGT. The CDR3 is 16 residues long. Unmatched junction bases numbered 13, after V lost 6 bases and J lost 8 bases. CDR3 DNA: TGTGCCAGCAGCCAAAAGCCGGGACTAGCGAGAGATGAGCAGTTCTTC. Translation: CASSQKPGLARDEQFF.

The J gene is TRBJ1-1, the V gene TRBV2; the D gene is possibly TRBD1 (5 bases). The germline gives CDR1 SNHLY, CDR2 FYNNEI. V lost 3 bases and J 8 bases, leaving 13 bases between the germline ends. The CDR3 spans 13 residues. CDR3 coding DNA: TGTGCCAGCAGTGAGCCGGGGGGGTGGGAAGCTTTCTTT. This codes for CASSEPGGWEAFF.

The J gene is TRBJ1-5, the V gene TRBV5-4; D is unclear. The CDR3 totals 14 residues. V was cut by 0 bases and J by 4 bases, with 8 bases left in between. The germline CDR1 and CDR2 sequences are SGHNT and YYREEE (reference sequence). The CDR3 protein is CASSLDPGNQPQHF. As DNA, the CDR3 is TGTGCCAGCAGCTTGGACCCGGGGAATCAGCCCCAGCATTTT.

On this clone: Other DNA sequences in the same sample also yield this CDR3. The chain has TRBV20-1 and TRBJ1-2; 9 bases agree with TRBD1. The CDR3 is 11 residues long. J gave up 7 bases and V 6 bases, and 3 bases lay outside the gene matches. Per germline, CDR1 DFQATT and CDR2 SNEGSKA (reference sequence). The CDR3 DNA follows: TGCAGTGCAAGGGACAGGGTTGGCTACACCTTC. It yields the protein CSARDRVGYTF.

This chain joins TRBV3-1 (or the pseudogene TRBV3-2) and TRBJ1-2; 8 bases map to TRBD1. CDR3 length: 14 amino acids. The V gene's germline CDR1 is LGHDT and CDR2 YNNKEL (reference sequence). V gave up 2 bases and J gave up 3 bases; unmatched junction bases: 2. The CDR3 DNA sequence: TGTGCCAGCAGCCAACAGGGGGCAGACTATGGCTACACCTTC. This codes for CASSQQGADYGYTF.

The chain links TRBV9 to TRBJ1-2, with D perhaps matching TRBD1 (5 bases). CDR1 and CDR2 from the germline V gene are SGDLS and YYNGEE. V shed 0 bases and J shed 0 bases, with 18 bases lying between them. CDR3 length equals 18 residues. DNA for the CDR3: TGTGCCAGCAGCGTAGGAGGGGCAGCCCGCTCAACTAACTATGGCTACACCTTC. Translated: CASSVGGAARSTNYGYTF.

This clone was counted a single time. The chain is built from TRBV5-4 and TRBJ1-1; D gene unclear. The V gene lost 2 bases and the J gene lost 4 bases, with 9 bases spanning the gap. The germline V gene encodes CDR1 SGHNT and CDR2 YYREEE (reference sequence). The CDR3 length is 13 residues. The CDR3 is CASSFGLGTEAFF. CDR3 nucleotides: TGTGCCAGCAGCTTTGGGCTAGGCACTGAAGCTTTCTTT. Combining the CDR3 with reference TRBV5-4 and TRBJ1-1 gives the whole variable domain ETGVTQSPTHLIKTRGQQVTLRCSSQSGHNTVSWYQQALGQGPQFIFQYYREEENGRGNFPPRFSGLQFPNYSSELNVNALELDDSALYLCASSFGLGTEAFFGQGTRLTVV.